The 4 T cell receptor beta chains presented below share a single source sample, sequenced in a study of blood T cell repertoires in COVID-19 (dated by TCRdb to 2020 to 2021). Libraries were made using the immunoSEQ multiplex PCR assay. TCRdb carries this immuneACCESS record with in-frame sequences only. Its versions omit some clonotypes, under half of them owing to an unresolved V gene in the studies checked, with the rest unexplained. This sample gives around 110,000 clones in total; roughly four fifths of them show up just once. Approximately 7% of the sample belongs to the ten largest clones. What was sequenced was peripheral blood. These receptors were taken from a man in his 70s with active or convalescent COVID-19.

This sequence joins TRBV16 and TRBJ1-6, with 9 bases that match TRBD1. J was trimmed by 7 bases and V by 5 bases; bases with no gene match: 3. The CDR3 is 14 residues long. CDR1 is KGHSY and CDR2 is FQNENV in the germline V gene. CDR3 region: CASSSGTGNSPLHF. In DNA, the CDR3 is TGTGCCAGCAGCTCCGGGACAGGGAATTCACCCCTCCACTTT.

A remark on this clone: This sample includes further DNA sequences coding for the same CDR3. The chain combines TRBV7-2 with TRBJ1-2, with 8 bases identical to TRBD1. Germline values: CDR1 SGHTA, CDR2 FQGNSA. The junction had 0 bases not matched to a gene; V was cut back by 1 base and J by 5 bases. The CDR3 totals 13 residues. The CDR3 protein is CASSLGQGYGYTF. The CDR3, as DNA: TGTGCCAGCAGCTTAGGACAGGGGTATGGCTACACCTTC. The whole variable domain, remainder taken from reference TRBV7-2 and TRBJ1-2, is GAGVSQSPSNKVTEKGKDVELRCDPISGHTALYWYRQSLGQGLEFLIYFQGNSAPDKSGLPSDRFSAERTGGSVSTLTIQRTQQEDSAVYLCASSLGQGYGYTFGSGTRLTVV.

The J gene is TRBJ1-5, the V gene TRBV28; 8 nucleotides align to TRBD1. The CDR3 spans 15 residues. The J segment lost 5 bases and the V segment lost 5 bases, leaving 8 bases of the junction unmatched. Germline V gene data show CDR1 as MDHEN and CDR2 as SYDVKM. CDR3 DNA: TGTGCCAGCAGTCCCATGACAGGGGAGGATCAGCCCCAGCATTTT. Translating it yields CASSPMTGEDQPQHF.

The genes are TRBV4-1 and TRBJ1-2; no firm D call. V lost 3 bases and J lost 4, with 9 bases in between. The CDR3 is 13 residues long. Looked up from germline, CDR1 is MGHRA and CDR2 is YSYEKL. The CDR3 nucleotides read TGCGCCAGCAGCCAGGAGGGTGGCTATGGCTACACCTTC. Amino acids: CASSQEGGYGYTF.